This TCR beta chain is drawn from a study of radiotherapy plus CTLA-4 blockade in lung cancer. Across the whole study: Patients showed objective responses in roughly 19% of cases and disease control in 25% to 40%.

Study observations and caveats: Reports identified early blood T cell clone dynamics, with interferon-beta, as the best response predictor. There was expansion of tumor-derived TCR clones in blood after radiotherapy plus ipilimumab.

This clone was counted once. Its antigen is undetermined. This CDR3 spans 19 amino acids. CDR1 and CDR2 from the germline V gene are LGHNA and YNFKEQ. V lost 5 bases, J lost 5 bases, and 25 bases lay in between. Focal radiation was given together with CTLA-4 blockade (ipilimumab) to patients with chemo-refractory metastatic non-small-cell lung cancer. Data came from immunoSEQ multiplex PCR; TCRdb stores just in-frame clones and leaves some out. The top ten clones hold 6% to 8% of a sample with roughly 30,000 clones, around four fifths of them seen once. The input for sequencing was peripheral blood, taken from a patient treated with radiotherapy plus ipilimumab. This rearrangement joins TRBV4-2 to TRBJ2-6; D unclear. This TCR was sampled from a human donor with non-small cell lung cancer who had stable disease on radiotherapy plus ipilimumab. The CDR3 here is CASSCTFKGYKSRANVLTF. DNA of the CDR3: TGTGCCAGCAGCTGCACGTTCAAAGGTTACAAAAGTCGGGCCAACGTCCTGACTTTC.